A selection of T cell receptor beta chains follows, all from one sample in a study of cytomegalovirus exposure and HLA in healthy donors. The repertoire was sequenced with immunoSEQ multiplex PCR; TCRdb's copy has only in-frame clones and lacks some. The table has 95,000 to 100,000 clones, 60% to 75% seen once. Source material: PBMCs. Source of these receptors: a woman between 40 and 55 years old in good health and CMV-seronegative. Each CDR3 is given without its conserved first and last residue.

16 TRBV7-2 ASSLFPGGGTAGTEAF
18 TRBV6-1 ASSEALGLAGWLVRNEQY
13 TRBV2 ASSENSGDFDTQY
10 TRBV7-9 ASSSSTDTQY
13 TRBV27 ASSLYDGEDQPQH
13 TRBV19 ASSPHRGSGETQY
9 TRBV29-1 SVAGRETQY
17 TRBV29-1 SVRTSGRPTTPRYNEQF
11 TRBV11-2 ASSSAGANVLT
13 TRBV7-8 ASSSRTGKDQPQH
11 TRBV29-1 SAPSGRAGELF
13 TRBV6-5 AIKRGTGGEETQY
11 TRBV2 ASSFASTDTQY
12 TRBV11-2 ASSRRTGTDTQY
11 TRBV5-1 ASSIQGKETQY
13 TRBV7-9 ASSPLGQGVGKLF
12 TRBV7-2 ASSLEGGRNEQY
14 TRBV28 ASLGGSARSYNEQF
18 TRBV29-1 SVERWGRGGTSGTYNEQF
14 TRBV7-8 ASSEGLAGGLYEQY
12 TRBV6-1 ASSGGQGAGELF
14 TRBV6-1 ASSEIAGLAYYEQY
13 TRBV28 ASSTGQGSEMPQH
14 TRBV7-3 ASSLVGQVPSYEQY
15 TRBV28 ASSLLFTGTGNYGYT
11 TRBV7-2 ASSLEGDIEQF
13 TRBV9 ASSVGLAGAYEQY
14 TRBV9 ASSVDPGGPSGELF
13 TRBV2 ASSVWVGLQDEQF
13 TRBV6-1 ASSDLAGGSYEQY
11 TRBV21-1 ASRMAGGYGYT
11 TRBV30 AWSVRRGYGYT
14 TRBV11-3 ASSLRRGRDTDTQY
12 TRBV11-2 ASSFRGNNSPLH
10 TRBV7-8 ASSPGLHEQF
12 TRBV27 ASSTSDSPYGYT
14 TRBV10-3 AISDRAGEAKNIQY
12 TRBV29-1 SVEATSGRREQY
12 TRBV7-3 ASSSTGSDYGYT
12 TRBV7-9 SSSRDSSNEKLF
12 TRBV10-1 ASSLDFYTGELF
13 TRBV19 ASSRGTGDTYEQY
12 TRBV18 ASSPPWEVREQY
15 TRBV9 ASSVGVRTSQNTEAF
14 TRBV4-3 ASSRIWRADNSPLH
13 TRBV5-1 ASSLSGTAMNEQF
9 TRBV20-1 SAGAFNEQF
9 TRBV6-1 ASRSGTEAF
13 TRBV4-3 ASSQDSGGHNEQF
13 TRBV19 ASSLNRDYNGELF
14 TRBV21-1 ASSKWDRGENTEAF
15 TRBV28 ASSFLGQGARGEKLF